The 17 T cell receptor beta chains reported below all come from one sample, sequenced in a study of blood T cell repertoires in COVID-19. The repertoire was sequenced with immunoSEQ multiplex PCR; TCRdb's copy has only in-frame clones and lacks some. The repertoire holds some 71,000 clones, with 85% to 90% as singletons. Sequenced sample: peripheral blood. Receptor source: a man aged 50 to 60 with acute or convalescent COVID-19.

This rearrangement joins TRBV5-6 to TRBJ1-1, with TRBD1 matching 8 bases. CDR3 length: 12 amino acids. Germline assignment: CDR1 SGHDT and CDR2 YYEEEE. J was trimmed by 11 bases and V by 4 bases; bases with no gene match: 7. The DNA of the CDR3 is TGTGCCAGCAGCCCCAGGGGGCGCTGGGCTTTCTTT. Its translation is CASSPRGRWAFF. The whole variable domain, filled in from reference TRBV5-6 and TRBJ1-1, reads DAGVTQSPTHLIKTRGQQVTLRCSPKSGHDTVSWYQQALGQGPQFIFQYYEEEERQRGNFPDRFSGHQFPNYSSELNVNALLLGDSALYLCASSPRGRWAFFGQGTRLTVV.

The table lists this clone with a count of one. The V gene is TRBV5-1, the J gene TRBJ1-2, with 8 bases that match TRBD1. V lost 0 bases to trimming and J lost 5 bases; unmatched junction nucleotides: 9. Germline V gene sequence: CDR1 SGHRS, CDR2 YFSETQ. This CDR3 has 16 amino acids. Here the CDR3 DNA reads TGCGCCAGCAGCTTGGGAACGACAGGGGATCCTTATGGCTACACCTTC. Amino acids: CASSLGTTGDPYGYTF.

The chain is built from TRBV5-6 and TRBJ2-3; 14 bases line up with TRBD2. Per germline, CDR1 SGHDT and CDR2 YYEEEE. V lost 4 bases and J lost 5; bases outside the gene matches: 6. CDR3 size: 16 residues. CDR3 in DNA: TGTGCCAGCAGCGCCATGGGACTAGCGGGAGTAGATACGCAGTATTTT. This codes for CASSAMGLAGVDTQYF.

The V gene is TRBV5-1, the J gene TRBJ2-7; 11 bases line up with TRBD2. This CDR3 has 17 residues. Germline-derived CDR1 and CDR2 are SGHRS and YFSETQ. Trimming removed 4 bases from V and 3 bases from J; junction bases left unmatched: 12. CDR3 sequence reads: CASSPRSLAGDGYEQYF. The CDR3 bases are TGCGCCAGCAGCCCTCGGTCACTAGCGGGAGATGGCTACGAGCAGTACTTC.

The chain carries TRBV2 and TRBJ2-4; possible D gene TRBD1, 6 bases. From germline, CDR1 is SNHLY and CDR2 FYNNEI. Trimming removed 4 bases from V and 3 bases from J, with 13 bases in between. The CDR3 extends over 15 amino acids. CDR3 DNA sequence: TGTGCCAGCAGTGCCCAGGGGCCAGGCAAAAACATTCAGTACTTC. Amino acids: CASSAQGPGKNIQYF.

The chain has TRBV7-2 and TRBJ2-5, with TRBD2 matching 9 bases. Germline values: CDR1 SGHTA, CDR2 FQGNSA. This CDR3 has 16 amino acids. The J segment lost 1 base and the V segment lost 6 bases, leaving 9 bases of the junction unmatched. The CDR3 protein is CASRRGSGSSQETQYF. Here the CDR3 DNA reads TGTGCCAGCAGGCGGGGTAGCGGGAGTTCCCAAGAGACCCAGTACTTC.

The chain joins TRBV5-4 to TRBJ2-3, with 10 bases that match TRBD1. The V gene's germline CDR1 is SGHNT and CDR2 YYREEE (reference sequence). V shed 5 bases and J 4 bases; nucleotides not matched to a gene: 7. The CDR3 loop spans 15 amino acids. The CDR3 DNA sequence: TGTGCCAGCAGGTCCGCCGGACAGGGGGCAGATACGCAGTATTTT. Amino acids: CASRSAGQGADTQYF.

V gene TRBV11-2 combines with J gene TRBJ2-4; no clear D. Per germline, CDR1 SGHAT and CDR2 FQNNGV. The CDR3 totals 16 residues. The V end lost 6 bases, the J end lost 6 bases, and 21 bases lay between the germline ends. CDR3 amino acids: CASSHPLTPYRNIQYF. The CDR3 bases are TGTGCCAGCAGTCACCCGTTAACCCCCTACCGAAACATTCAGTACTTC.

This clone was observed a few times. The DNA of the CDR3 is TGTGCCAGCTCCCCTAGCCCGGGACAGGGCACGTTGAACACTGAAGCTTTCTTT. It is translated as CASSPSPGQGTLNTEAFF. The chain couples TRBV18 to TRBJ1-1; 9 bases align to TRBD1. The V segment lost 6 bases and the J segment 0 bases; nucleotides outside the gene matches: 14. Per the germline V gene, CDR1 is KGHSH and CDR2 is LQKENI. The CDR3 consists of 18 residues.

This chain uses TRBV18 with TRBJ2-2, with 7 bases that match TRBD1. This CDR3 has 16 amino acids. The ends lost 1 base at V and 5 bases at J; junction bases unmatched: 7. The germline CDR1 and CDR2 sequences are KGHSH and LQKENI. The CDR3 loop reads CASSPQGSGGTGELFF. CDR3 bases: TGTGCCAGCTCACCACAGGGATCAGGGGGAACCGGGGAGCTGTTTTTT.

V usage is TRBV6-6 and J usage is TRBJ1-1, with D uncertain. The germline V gene has CDR1 MNHNY and CDR2 SVGAGI (reference sequence). CDR3 length: 14 amino acids. V lost 0 bases and J lost 7, with 12 bases in between. CDR3 sequence: CASSYSPRRDEAFF. The CDR3, as DNA: TGTGCCAGCAGTTACTCCCCCAGGAGGGATGAAGCTTTCTTT.

This chain uses TRBV5-5 with TRBJ2-2; D is perhaps TRBD1 (5 bases). The CDR3 has 13 amino acids. The germline CDR1 and CDR2 sequences are SGHKS and YYEKEE (reference sequence). V was cut by 1 base and J by 7 bases, with 8 bases left in between. The CDR3 bases are TGTGCCAGCAGCTTGATCGGACACGGGGAGCTGTTTTTT. As protein: CASSLIGHGELFF.

The table lists this clone with a count of one. J is TRBJ2-1 and V is TRBV18; 14 bases are a match to TRBD2. The V segment lost 6 bases and the J segment 6 bases; nucleotides outside the gene matches: 4. Looked up from germline, CDR1 is KGHSH and CDR2 is LQKENI. This CDR3 spans 15 amino acids. CDR3 coding DNA: TGTGCCAGCTCGCGACTAGCGGGAGGGTTCAATGAGCAGTTCTTC. As protein: CASSRLAGGFNEQFF.

The rearrangement uses TRBV6-6 and TRBJ2-1; 10 bases are shared with TRBD2. Germline trimming cut 8 bases from V and 9 bases from J; bases unmatched to any gene: 10. The CDR3 loop spans 14 amino acids. Germline V gene data show CDR1 as MNHNY and CDR2 as SVGAGI (reference sequence). CDR3 protein: CASGTSGIGSEQFF. The CDR3 DNA reads as TGTGCCAGCGGAACTAGCGGGATAGGGAGTGAGCAGTTCTTC.

The rearrangement uses TRBV28 and TRBJ1-6; D possibly corresponds to TRBD1 (6 bases). V was shortened by 5 bases and J by 4 bases, with 18 bases between the two germline ends. The CDR3 contains 17 residues. Germline CDR1 is MDHEN and CDR2 is SYDVKM. The CDR3 is CASSPWTAAGYNSPLHF. DNA of the CDR3: TGTGCCAGCAGTCCATGGACAGCCGCCGGTTATAATTCACCCCTCCACTTT.

This rearrangement joins TRBV6-5 to TRBJ1-2; D is uncertain. Germline V gene lookup returns CDR1 MNHEY and CDR2 SVGAGI. This CDR3 comprises 14 residues. The V end was cut by 0 bases, the J end by 8 bases, with 13 bases between. CDR3 coding DNA: TGTGCCAGCAGTTACTCGGACGTGGCGGGGGGCTACACCTTC. Translation gives CASSYSDVAGGYTF.

This rearrangement joins TRBV5-1 to TRBJ2-2; D ambiguous. From germline, CDR1 is SGHRS and CDR2 YFSETQ. The CDR3 has 14 residues. With 6 bases removed from V and 4 bases from J, the gap between germline ends came to 13 bases. The chain's CDR3 is CASTPTTGTGELFF. The CDR3 coding sequence is TGCGCCAGCACACCAACGACTGGCACCGGGGAGCTGTTTTTT. The full variable domain, its missing parts supplied by reference TRBV5-1 and TRBJ2-2, is KAGVTQTPRYLIKTRGQQVTLSCSPISGHRSVSWYQQTPGQGLQFLFEYFSETQRNKGNFPGRFSGRQFSNSRSEMNVSTLELGDSALYLCASTPTTGTGELFFGEGSRLTVL.